This T cell receptor (beta chain) came from a study of human T cells and chemical hapten exposure. General study points: Alopecia was present in the donors, so their immune response may differ from healthy people's.

About this clonotype: No antigen is known for it.

MiXCR, applied by TCRdb to the RACE reads, yields one record per CDR3 protein. The table has some 170,000 distinct CDR3 sequences, around 24% seen once. Germline V gene sequence: CDR1 SQVTM, CDR2 ANQGSEA. Unmatched junction bases numbered 14, after V lost 8 bases and J lost 5 bases. CDR3 length: 15 amino acids. Time point defined: patch test 1, 2 weeks after DPC sensitization. Noted treatment: therapeutic diphenylcyclopropenone sensitization with weekly scalp DPC. The TCR comes from a woman between 45 and 60 years old with alopecia areata. Some clones in this sample may be carry-over from other donors' samples. This sample comprised whole blood, obtained in connection with sensitization to the hapten diphenylcyclopropenone (DPC). This sequence joins TRBV29-1 and TRBJ2-1, with 8 nucleotides matching TRBD2. CDR3: CSTYKRERGHNEQFF. The CDR3 nucleotides read TGCAGCACTTATAAGCGGGAGAGAGGACACAATGAGCAGTTCTTC.